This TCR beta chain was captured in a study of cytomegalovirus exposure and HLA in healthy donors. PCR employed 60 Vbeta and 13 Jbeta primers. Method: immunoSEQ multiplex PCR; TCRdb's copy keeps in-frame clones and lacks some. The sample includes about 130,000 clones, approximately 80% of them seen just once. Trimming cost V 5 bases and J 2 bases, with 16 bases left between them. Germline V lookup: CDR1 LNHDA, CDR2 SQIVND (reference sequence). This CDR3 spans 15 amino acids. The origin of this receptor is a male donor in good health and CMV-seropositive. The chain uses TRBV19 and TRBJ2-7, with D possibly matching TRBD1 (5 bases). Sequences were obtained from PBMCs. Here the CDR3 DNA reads TGTGCCAGTAGTTATGGCTCGACAGCTACCTACGAGCAGTACTTC. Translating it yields CASSYGSTATYEQYF. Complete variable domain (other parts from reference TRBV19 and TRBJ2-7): DGGITQSPKYLFRKEGQNVTLSCEQNLNHDAMYWYRQDPGQGLRLIYYSQIVNDFQKGDIAEGYSVSREKKESFPLTVTSAQKNPTAFYLCASSYGSTATYEQYFGPGTRLTVT.